This TCR beta chain was sequenced for a study of control samples from healthy donors and cancer patients (dated by TCRdb to the early 2020s). This clone was seen only once. No antigen is known for it. Base qualities were left out, and no much larger clone turns up one base away. Libraries were constructed by the immunoSEQ multiplex PCR assay. TCRdb re-hosts the immuneACCESS table, in-frame sequences only. Its copies lack some clones; in the studies checked, an unresolved V gene accounts for under half of them, and the cause for the rest is not known. The sample table records hundreds of thousands of clones; around nine tenths of these occur just once. Around 6.8% of the sample rests with the top ten. The CDR3 contains 14 residues, cysteine and phenylalanine counted. CDR3 DNA is the only sequence kept; it has 42 bases, read in frame from the first base. Taken from the germline V gene, the CDR1 and CDR2 loops are SGHAT and FQNNGV. V and J are truncated by 2 bases and 3 bases respectively, leaving an intervening sequence of 5 bases.

The material sequenced was PBMCs. The V and J segments used are TRBV11-2 and TRBJ2-6, with the D gene too uncertain to name. The sequence was obtained from a middle-aged man with head and neck cancer. The DNA sequence follows: TGTGCCAGCAGCTTAATGGGTGGGGCCAACGTCCTGACTTTC. Translation gives CASSLMGGANVLTF.